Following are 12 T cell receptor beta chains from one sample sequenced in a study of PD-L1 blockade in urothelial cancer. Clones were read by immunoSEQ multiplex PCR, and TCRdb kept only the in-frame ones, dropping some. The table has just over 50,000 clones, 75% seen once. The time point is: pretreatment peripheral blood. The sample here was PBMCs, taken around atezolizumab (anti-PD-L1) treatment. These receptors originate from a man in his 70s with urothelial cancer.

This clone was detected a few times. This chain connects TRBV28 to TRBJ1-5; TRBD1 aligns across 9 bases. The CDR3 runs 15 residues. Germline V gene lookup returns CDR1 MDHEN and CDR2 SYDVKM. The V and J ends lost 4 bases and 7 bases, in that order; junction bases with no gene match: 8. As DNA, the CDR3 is TGTGCCAGCAGTTCCGGGACAGGGCCGACGCAGCCCCAGCATTTT. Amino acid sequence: CASSSGTGPTQPQHF.

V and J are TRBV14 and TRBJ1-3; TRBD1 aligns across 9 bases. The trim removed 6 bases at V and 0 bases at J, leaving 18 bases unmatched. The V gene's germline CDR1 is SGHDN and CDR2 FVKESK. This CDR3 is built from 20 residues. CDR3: CASSQNPAGTGTISGNTIYF. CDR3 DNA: TGTGCCAGCAGTCAGAACCCAGCCGGGACAGGGACGATCTCTGGAAACACCATATATTTT.

The CDR3 loop reads CASSLRQGNNEQYF. In DNA form, the CDR3 reads TGTGCCAGCAGCTTAAGACAGGGGAATAACGAGCAGTACTTC. J is TRBJ2-7 and V is TRBV7-2; 8 bases align to TRBD1. The CDR3 covers 14 residues. V gave up 2 bases and J gave up 5 bases; unmatched junction bases: 5. Germline CDR1 SGHTA, CDR2 FQGNSA.

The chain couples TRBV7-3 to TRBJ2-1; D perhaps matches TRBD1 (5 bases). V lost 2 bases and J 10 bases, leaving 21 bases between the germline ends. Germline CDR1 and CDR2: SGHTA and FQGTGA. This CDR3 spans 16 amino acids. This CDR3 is CASSLWPPDEKGEQFF. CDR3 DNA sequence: TGTGCCAGCAGCTTATGGCCCCCGGACGAAAAGGGGGAGCAGTTCTTC.

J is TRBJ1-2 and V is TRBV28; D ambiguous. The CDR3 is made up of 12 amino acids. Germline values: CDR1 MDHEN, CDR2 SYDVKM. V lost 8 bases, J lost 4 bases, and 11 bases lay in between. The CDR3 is CASSARAYGYTF. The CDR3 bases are TGTGCCAGCTCGGCGAGGGCCTATGGCTACACCTTC.

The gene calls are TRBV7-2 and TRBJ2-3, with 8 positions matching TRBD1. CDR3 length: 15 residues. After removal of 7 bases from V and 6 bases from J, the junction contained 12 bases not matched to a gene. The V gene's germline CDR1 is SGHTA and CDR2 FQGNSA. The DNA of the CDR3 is TGTGCCAGCATCCAGGACAGGGAGTTTTCGGATACGCAGTATTTT. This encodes CASIQDREFSDTQYF.

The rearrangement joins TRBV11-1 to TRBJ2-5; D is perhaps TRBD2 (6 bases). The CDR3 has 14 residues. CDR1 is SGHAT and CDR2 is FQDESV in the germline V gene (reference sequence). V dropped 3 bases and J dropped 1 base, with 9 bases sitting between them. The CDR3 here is CASSFMGGQETQYF. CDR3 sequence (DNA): TGTGCCAGCAGCTTTATGGGGGGCCAAGAGACCCAGTACTTC.

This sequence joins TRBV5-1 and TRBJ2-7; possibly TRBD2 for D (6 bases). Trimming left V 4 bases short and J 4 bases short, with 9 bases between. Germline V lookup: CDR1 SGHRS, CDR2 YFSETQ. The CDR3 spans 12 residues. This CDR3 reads CASSLGGYEQYF. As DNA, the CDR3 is TGCGCCAGCAGCCTAGGAGGGTACGAGCAGTACTTC.

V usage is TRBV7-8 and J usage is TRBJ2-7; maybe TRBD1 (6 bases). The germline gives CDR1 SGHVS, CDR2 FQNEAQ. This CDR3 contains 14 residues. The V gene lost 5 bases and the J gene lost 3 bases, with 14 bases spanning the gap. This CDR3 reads CASSPYRVGYEQYF. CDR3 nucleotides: TGTGCCAGCAGCCCCTACAGGGTGGGCTACGAGCAGTACTTC.

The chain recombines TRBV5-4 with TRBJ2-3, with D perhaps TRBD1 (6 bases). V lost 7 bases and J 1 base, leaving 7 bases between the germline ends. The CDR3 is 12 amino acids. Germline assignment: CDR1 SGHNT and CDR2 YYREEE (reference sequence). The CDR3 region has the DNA TGTGCCAGCCACAGGGGCACAGATACGCAGTATTTT. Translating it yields CASHRGTDTQYF.

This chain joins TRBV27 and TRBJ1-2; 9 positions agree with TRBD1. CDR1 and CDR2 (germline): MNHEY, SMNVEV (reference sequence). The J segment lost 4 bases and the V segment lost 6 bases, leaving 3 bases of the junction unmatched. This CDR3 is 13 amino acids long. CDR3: CASRGTGSYGYTF. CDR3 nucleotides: TGTGCCAGCAGGGGGACAGGGTCCTATGGCTACACCTTC.

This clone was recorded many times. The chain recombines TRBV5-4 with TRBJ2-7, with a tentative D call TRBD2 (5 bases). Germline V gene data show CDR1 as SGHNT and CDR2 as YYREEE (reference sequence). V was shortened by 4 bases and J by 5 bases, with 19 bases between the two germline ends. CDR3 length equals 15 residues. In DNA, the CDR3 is TGTGCCAGCAGCCCGTGGACGGACTCACGGAACGAGCAGTACTTC. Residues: CASSPWTDSRNEQYF. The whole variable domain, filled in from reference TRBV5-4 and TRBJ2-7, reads ETGVTQSPTHLIKTRGQQVTLRCSSQSGHNTVSWYQQALGQGPQFIFQYYREEENGRGNFPPRFSGLQFPNYSSELNVNALELDDSALYLCASSPWTDSRNEQYFGPGTRLTVT.